Listed below are T cell receptor beta chains from one sample, sequenced in a study of cytomegalovirus exposure and HLA in healthy donors. Libraries were prepared by immunoSEQ multiplex PCR; TCRdb keeps only in-frame clonotypes and omits some of them. The data hold 160,000 or so clones, with roughly 80% observed a single time. The sample consisted of PBMCs. These receptors all stem from a young man in good health and CMV-seronegative. CDR3s include the opening cysteine and the closing phenylalanine or tryptophan. The order of the fields is D gene, J gene, clone size, V gene, CDR3 DNA, CDR3 protein. A D gene is named only where the DNA matches it firmly. Only part of the rows carry a size: once, few, many, or a class if the clone is expanded.

D: TRBD1
J: TRBJ2-4
size: .
V: TRBV7-2
DNA: TGTGCCAGCAGCTTAGGGGACAGGGATAAAAACATTCAGTACTTC
CDR3: CASSLGDRDKNIQYF

D: TRBD2
J: TRBJ2-5
size: once
V: TRBV29-1
DNA: TGCAGCGTTGCGGGGGGGCGAGAGACCCAGTACTTC
CDR3: CSVAGGRETQYF

D: TRBD1
J: TRBJ1-5
size: .
V: TRBV7-2
DNA: TGTGCCAGCAGCCCTCGGGACAGGGGACATCAGCCCCAGCATTTT
CDR3: CASSPRDRGHQPQHF

D: TRBD2
J: TRBJ2-2
size: .
V: TRBV5-1
DNA: TGCGCCAGCAGCTTGTTTGGACTAGCGCTGAACACCGGGGAGCTGTTTTTT
CDR3: CASSLFGLALNTGELFF

D: .
J: TRBJ2-3
size: .
V: TRBV4-1
DNA: TGCGCCAGCAGCCAAGATCACGGGGGAAAGGCAGATACGCAGTATTTT
CDR3: CASSQDHGGKADTQYF

D: .
J: TRBJ1-4
size: .
V: TRBV19
DNA: TGTGCCAGTAGCTGGCAGGGGTTTAATGAAAAACTGTTTTTT
CDR3: CASSWQGFNEKLFF

D: .
J: TRBJ2-5
size: once
V: TRBV28
DNA: TGTGCCAGCAGTCGCAGGAGGGAGGACGAGACCCAGTACTTC
CDR3: CASSRRREDETQYF

D: TRBD1
J: TRBJ2-7
size: .
V: TRBV13
DNA: TGTGCCAGCAGCCTCAGGGGGATCTCCTACGAGCAGTACTTC
CDR3: CASSLRGISYEQYF

D: TRBD2
J: TRBJ2-7
size: .
V: TRBV7-9
DNA: TGTGCCAGCAGCTCGACCTTGACAGTTCACCCGGGAGGGGGGGAGCAGTACTTC
CDR3: CASSSTLTVHPGGGEQYF

D: TRBD2
J: TRBJ2-5
size: .
V: TRBV19
DNA: TGTGCCAGTACCACAGGACTAGCGGGCCAAGAGACCCAGTACTTC
CDR3: CASTTGLAGQETQYF

D: .
J: TRBJ2-6
size: .
V: TRBV4-2
DNA: TGTGCCAGCAGCCAAGGCGGGGGCTACGGGGCCAACGTCCTGACTTTC
CDR3: CASSQGGGYGANVLTF

D: .
J: TRBJ2-1
size: .
V: TRBV2
DNA: TGTGCCAGCAGTGATTCAGCGTCAAGCTCCTACAATGAGCAGTTCTTC
CDR3: CASSDSASSSYNEQFF

D: .
J: TRBJ1-3
size: once
V: TRBV6-1
DNA: TGTGCCAGCAGCCAAACAGGGTCGGGTGGAAACACCATATATTTT
CDR3: CASSQTGSGGNTIYF

D: .
J: TRBJ1-3
size: .
V: TRBV12-5
DNA: TGTGCTAGTGGAGACAGCTCTGGAAACACCATATATTTT
CDR3: CASGDSSGNTIYF

D: .
J: TRBJ2-7
size: .
V: TRBV19
DNA: TGTGCCAGTAGTATAGCGGAAGGCGGCGCGGCCAGGGTTCCCTACGAGCAGTACTTC
CDR3: CASSIAEGGAARVPYEQYF

D: .
J: TRBJ2-1
size: .
V: TRBV10-3
DNA: TGTGCCATCAGTGAGAGGCGGGATGGCGACAATGAGCAGTTCTTC
CDR3: CAISERRDGDNEQFF

D: .
J: TRBJ1-1
size: .
V: TRBV6-1
DNA: TGTGCCAGCAGTGAATGGGGGGGCATTACTGAAGCTTTCTTT
CDR3: CASSEWGGITEAFF

D: TRBD2
J: TRBJ2-1
size: .
V: TRBV19
DNA: TGTGCCAGTAGTATATCTCCTAGCGGGGGACATGAGCAGTTCTTC
CDR3: CASSISPSGGHEQFF

D: .
J: TRBJ1-2
size: .
V: TRBV28
DNA: TGTGCCAGCAGCTTATATCAGAACGATGGCTACACCTTC
CDR3: CASSLYQNDGYTF

D: .
J: TRBJ2-5
size: .
V: TRBV7-9
DNA: TGTGCCAGCAGCATCGGCACGGGGACCCAGTACTTC
CDR3: CASSIGTGTQYF

D: .
J: TRBJ1-1
size: once
V: TRBV19
DNA: TGTGCCAGTAGTCCATGGCGCGGAACGAACACTGAAGCTTTCTTT
CDR3: CASSPWRGTNTEAFF

D: .
J: TRBJ2-7
size: .
V: TRBV30
DNA: TGTGCCTGTCTCCGACGGCGGCCGGCGAGCTCCTACGAGCAGTACTTC
CDR3: CACLRRRPASSYEQYF

D: TRBD1
J: TRBJ1-1
size: .
V: TRBV18
DNA: TGTGCCAGCTCACCGGGACAGGGTATTGGTGAAGCTTTCTTT
CDR3: CASSPGQGIGEAFF

D: TRBD2
J: TRBJ2-3
size: .
V: TRBV10-2
DNA: TGCGCCAGCCGCCCCACTAGCGGGAGCACAGATACGCAGTATTTT
CDR3: CASRPTSGSTDTQYF

D: .
J: TRBJ1-6
size: .
V: TRBV9
DNA: TGTGCCAGCAGCTTTAGACAGGAGAGTTCACCCCTCCACTTT
CDR3: CASSFRQESSPLHF

D: TRBD2
J: TRBJ2-7
size: .
V: TRBV6-5
DNA: TGTGCCAGCAGTTACTCGAAAGCTAGCGGGAGTGAAAAGCAGTACTTC
CDR3: CASSYSKASGSEKQYF

D: .
J: TRBJ2-3
size: .
V: TRBV7-2
DNA: TGTGCCAGCAGCTTAGGCGTTAGCACAGATACGCAGTATTTT
CDR3: CASSLGVSTDTQYF

D: .
J: TRBJ2-1
size: few
V: TRBV6-4
DNA: TGTGCCAGCAGTGCCCAGTTAAACAATGAGCAGTTCTTC
CDR3: CASSAQLNNEQFF

D: TRBD2
J: TRBJ2-2
size: .
V: TRBV2
DNA: TGTGCCAGCAGCCCCCGAGCGGGAGGGAACACCGGGGAGCTGTTTTTT
CDR3: CASSPRAGGNTGELFF

D: .
J: TRBJ2-5
size: .
V: TRBV28
DNA: TGTGCCAGCAAACGCGGTGGAGCAGCCGACCAAGAGACCCAGTACTTC
CDR3: CASKRGGAADQETQYF

D: TRBD2
J: TRBJ2-2
size: .
V: TRBV5-4
DNA: TGTGCCAGCAGCTTCAGCGGGGCCCTTAACACCGGGGAGCTGTTTTTT
CDR3: CASSFSGALNTGELFF

D: .
J: TRBJ1-4
size: .
V: TRBV7-9
DNA: TGTGCCAGCAGCTTTGGGCCCGGCGGGGGGCAATATGAAAAACTGTTTTTT
CDR3: CASSFGPGGGQYEKLFF

D: .
J: TRBJ2-3
size: .
V: TRBV19
DNA: TGTGCCAGTAGTATTGGGGCAGGGAGGTACACAGATACGCAGTATTTT
CDR3: CASSIGAGRYTDTQYF

D: TRBD2
J: TRBJ2-3
size: .
V: TRBV5-6
DNA: TGTGCCAGCAGCTTGTGGCTAGCGGGGGTCACAGATACGCAGTATTTT
CDR3: CASSLWLAGVTDTQYF

D: .
J: TRBJ2-5
size: .
V: TRBV5-6
DNA: TGTGCCAGCAGCCCTCAGGAAAAAGAGACCCAGTACTTC
CDR3: CASSPQEKETQYF

D: .
J: TRBJ2-2
size: .
V: TRBV14
DNA: TGTGCCAGCAGCCAACAGGTATACACCGGGGAGCTGTTTTTT
CDR3: CASSQQVYTGELFF

D: .
J: TRBJ2-7
size: .
V: TRBV19
DNA: TGTGCCAGTAGTCCTCGGACAGAGAGCTACGAGCAGTACTTC
CDR3: CASSPRTESYEQYF

D: TRBD2
J: TRBJ2-7
size: .
V: TRBV20-1
DNA: TGCGGAGGGGAGGGGCTCCACGAGCAGTACTTC
CDR3: CGGEGLHEQYF

D: .
J: TRBJ2-1
size: .
V: TRBV28
DNA: TGTGCCAGCAGTCCAATCTGGGAGATCTCCTACAATGAGCAGTTCTTC
CDR3: CASSPIWEISYNEQFF

D: TRBD1
J: TRBJ1-6
size: .
V: TRBV4-3
DNA: TGCGCCAGCAGCCAAGATTCCGGGACAGAGATTTCACCCCTCCACTTT
CDR3: CASSQDSGTEISPLHF

D: TRBD2
J: TRBJ2-2
size: .
V: TRBV30
DNA: TGTGCCTGGAGTGTAAAACGGGAGGGCCCGGAGCTGTTTTTT
CDR3: CAWSVKREGPELFF

D: .
J: TRBJ2-7
size: few
V: TRBV30
DNA: TGTGCCTGGAGTGTACCCCGGGGGGCAGGGACCTACGAGCAGTACTTC
CDR3: CAWSVPRGAGTYEQYF

D: TRBD2
J: TRBJ2-2
size: .
V: TRBV7-2
DNA: TGTGCCAGCACCTCTAGTGGCGGGGGGGTTAGCGGGGAGCTGTTTTTT
CDR3: CASTSSGGGVSGELFF

D: .
J: TRBJ2-7
size: .
V: TRBV7-7
DNA: TGTGCTAGCAGCTTGGCTCAGGGTGGCGAGCAGTACTTC
CDR3: CASSLAQGGEQYF

D: .
J: TRBJ2-5
size: .
V: TRBV5-1
DNA: TGCGCCAGCAGCTTGGGGATAGCCGGGCAAGAGACCCAGTACTTC
CDR3: CASSLGIAGQETQYF

D: TRBD1
J: TRBJ1-4
size: .
V: TRBV6-1
DNA: TGTGCCAGCAGTGCCGACAGGGCTAATGAAAAACTGTTTTTT
CDR3: CASSADRANEKLFF

D: .
J: TRBJ1-2
size: .
V: TRBV18
DNA: TGTGCCAGCTCACTGACGGGGGAAGGCTATGGCTACACCTTC
CDR3: CASSLTGEGYGYTF

D: TRBD1
J: TRBJ1-6
size: .
V: TRBV4-2
DNA: TGTGCCAGCAGCCAAGCCCAGACAGGGAGCTCCTATAATTCACCCCTCCACTTT
CDR3: CASSQAQTGSSYNSPLHF

D: TRBD2
J: TRBJ2-5
size: .
V: TRBV7-2
DNA: TGTGCCAGCAGCGTAACCCGGGGGGGCCTAGAGACCCAGTACTTC
CDR3: CASSVTRGGLETQYF

D: .
J: TRBJ2-7
size: .
V: TRBV28
DNA: TGTGCCAGCAGTGGGTGGACAACCCTCCGCGAGCAGTACTTC
CDR3: CASSGWTTLREQYF

D: .
J: TRBJ2-7
size: .
V: TRBV6-1
DNA: TGTGCCAGCAGTGTCACGACAGGTCCTAGCTCCTACGAGCAGTACTTC
CDR3: CASSVTTGPSSYEQYF

D: TRBD1
J: TRBJ1-3
size: .
V: TRBV7-9
DNA: TGTGCCAGCAGCCCGACAGGGAATAGAAACACCATATATTTT
CDR3: CASSPTGNRNTIYF

D: TRBD2
J: TRBJ2-7
size: .
V: TRBV9
DNA: TGTGCCAGCAGCACCCGGGACTACTCCTACGAGCAGTACTTC
CDR3: CASSTRDYSYEQYF

D: .
J: TRBJ1-1
size: .
V: TRBV28
DNA: TGTGCCAGCAGTTTGAACAGGAAGAACACTGAAGCTTTCTTT
CDR3: CASSLNRKNTEAFF